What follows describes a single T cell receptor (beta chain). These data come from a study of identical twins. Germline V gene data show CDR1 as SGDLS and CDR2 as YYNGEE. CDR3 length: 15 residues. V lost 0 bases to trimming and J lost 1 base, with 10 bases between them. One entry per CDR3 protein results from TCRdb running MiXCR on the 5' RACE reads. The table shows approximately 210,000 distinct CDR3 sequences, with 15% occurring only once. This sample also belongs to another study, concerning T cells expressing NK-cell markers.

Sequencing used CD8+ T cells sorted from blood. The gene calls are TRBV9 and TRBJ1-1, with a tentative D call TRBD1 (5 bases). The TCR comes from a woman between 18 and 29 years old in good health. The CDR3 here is CASSVEGRGNTEAFF. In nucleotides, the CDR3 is TGTGCCAGCAGCGTAGAAGGGAGGGGGAACACTGAAGCTTTCTTT. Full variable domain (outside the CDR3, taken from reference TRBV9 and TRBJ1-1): DSGVTQTPKHLITATGQRVTLRCSPRSGDLSVYWYQQSLDQGLQFLIQYYNGEERAKGNILERFSAQQFPDLHSELNLSSLELGDSALYFCASSVEGRGNTEAFFGQGTRLTVV.